What follows are 29 T cell receptor beta chains derived from one specimen sequenced in a study of cytotoxic CD8 clonotypes in ibrutinib-treated CLL. Using immunoSEQ multiplex PCR, the repertoire was profiled, and TCRdb retains in-frame clones only, with some absent. The sample consists of approximately 210,000 clones, roughly 72% of them appearing once. The sequencing used PBMCs, collected after 24 months of ibrutinib treatment. The receptors here all came from a human donor with chronic lymphocytic leukemia.

In its sample, this clone was seen once. The chain couples TRBV25-1 to TRBJ1-3, with D unclear. Trimming took off 7 bases at V and 0 bases at J, with 13 bases between the two ends. Germline V gene sequence: CDR1 MGHDK, CDR2 SYGVNS. The CDR3 is 15 amino acids. CDR3 nucleotide sequence: TGTGCCAGCACCATCGGGCCAAACTCTGGAAACACCATATATTTT. This encodes CASTIGPNSGNTIYF.

The chain recombines TRBV9 with TRBJ2-7; tentative D call: TRBD2 (5 bases). Trimming pared 4 bases from V and 5 bases from J, leaving 13 bases between. Germline V lookup: CDR1 SGDLS, CDR2 YYNGEE. The CDR3 covers 13 residues. CDR3 in amino acids: CASSPFAGDEQYF. In nucleotides, the CDR3 is TGTGCCAGCAGCCCTTTCGCCGGGGACGAGCAGTACTTC.

In this sample, this clone turned up a few times. The chain couples TRBV19 to TRBJ2-5; 9 bases line up with TRBD2. The CDR3 has 13 amino acids. Germline V lookup: CDR1 LNHDA, CDR2 SQIVND (reference sequence). The junction had 2 bases not matched to a gene; V was cut back by 0 bases and J by 9 bases. The CDR3 sequence is CASSIDAGGPQYF. In nucleotides, the CDR3 is TGTGCCAGTAGTATAGATGCGGGAGGGCCCCAGTACTTC.

The gene calls are TRBV7-2 and TRBJ2-7, with 7 bases that match TRBD2. Germline assignment: CDR1 SGHTA and CDR2 FQGNSA. The CDR3 spans 15 residues. V shed 5 bases and J 1 base; nucleotides not matched to a gene: 8. CDR3 in DNA: TGTGCCAGCAGCATTAGCGGGTACAATTCCTACGAGCAGTACTTC. It is translated as CASSISGYNSYEQYF.

This sequence joins TRBV14 and TRBJ2-3; D unresolved. V lost 1 base to trimming and J lost 6 bases, with 11 bases between them. Germline V gene sequence: CDR1 SGHDN, CDR2 FVKESK. This CDR3 has 14 amino acids. The CDR3 DNA sequence: TGTGCCAGCAGCCAAGTAGGCCGCTGGGATACGCAGTATTTT. This sequence encodes CASSQVGRWDTQYF.

The chain employs TRBV2 and TRBJ1-5; D ambiguous. The V and J ends lost 7 bases and 1 base respectively, with 8 bases between them. Per germline, CDR1 SNHLY and CDR2 FYNNEI. This CDR3 is 13 amino acids long. CDR3 loop: CASKAESNQPQHF. CDR3 in DNA: TGTGCCAGCAAGGCAGAGAGCAATCAGCCCCAGCATTTT.

As concerns this clone: Different DNA sequences within this sample yield the same CDR3. The chain carries TRBV5-1 and TRBJ2-1; D might be TRBD1 (5 bases). The CDR3 covers 15 residues. V was cut by 0 bases and J by 4 bases, with 11 bases left in between. Germline V gives CDR1 SGHRS, CDR2 YFSETQ. The CDR3 protein is CASSLGGQSYNEQFF. Written as DNA, the CDR3 is TGCGCCAGCAGCTTGGGTGGACAAAGTTACAATGAGCAGTTCTTC.

The chain uses TRBV5-4 and TRBJ2-1; possibly TRBD1 for D (5 bases). The V end lost 0 bases, the J end lost 10 bases, and 8 bases lay between the germline ends. The CDR3 runs 12 residues. Germline-derived CDR1 and CDR2 are SGHNT and YYREEE (reference sequence). The CDR3 nucleotides are TGTGCCAGCAGCTTGGTGGCAGGGGAGCAGTTCTTC. Translated, it gives CASSLVAGEQFF.

V and J are TRBV9 and TRBJ2-2, with a tentative D call TRBD2 (6 bases). CDR3 length: 16 residues. CDR1 is SGDLS and CDR2 is YYNGEE in the germline V gene. Trimming shortened V by 1 base and J by 3 bases, and 13 bases separated the two germline ends. CDR3 nucleotide sequence: TGTGCCAGCAGCGTACGTACGGGAGAGTACACCGGGGAGCTGTTTTTT. It specifies CASSVRTGEYTGELFF.

This clone was detected once. This chain links TRBV28 with TRBJ2-1; TRBD2 aligns across 11 bases. V was pared by 3 bases and J by 8 bases, with 15 bases of the junction left unmatched. From germline, CDR1 is MDHEN and CDR2 SYDVKM. The CDR3 runs 18 residues. The CDR3 nucleotides are TGTGCCAGCAGTTTCGATGGGAGCGTAGCGGGAGGGCCTCATGAGCAGTTCTTC. It codes for CASSFDGSVAGGPHEQFF.

The chain combines TRBV27 with TRBJ1-1; no reliable D call. Germline CDR1 MNHEY, CDR2 SMNVEV (reference sequence). Trimming removed 1 base from V and 4 bases from J, with 7 bases in between. CDR3 length equals 13 residues. The CDR3 DNA reads TGTGCCAGCAGTTTATACATCCTCACTGAAGCTTTCTTT. This translates into CASSLYILTEAFF.

This clone appeared a few times. This rearrangement joins TRBV15 to TRBJ1-5, with D perhaps TRBD1 (6 bases). Per the germline V gene, CDR1 is LNHNV and CDR2 is YYDKDF (reference sequence). Trimming pared 9 bases from V and 4 bases from J, leaving 16 bases between. The CDR3 sequence is 14 residues long. In DNA, the CDR3 is TGTGCCACGAGGCCAGGGGCTGGTAATCAGCCCCAGCATTTT. This codes for CATRPGAGNQPQHF.

This clone occurred a few times. J is TRBJ2-7 and V is TRBV28; D possibly matches TRBD1 or TRBD2 (6 bases each). Germline values: CDR1 MDHEN, CDR2 SYDVKM. The CDR3 has 14 amino acids. The V and J ends lost 7 bases and 3 bases respectively, with 16 bases between them. The CDR3 DNA follows: TGTGCCAGCAACGGGGGCTTCCCGGTCTACGAGCAGTACTTC. Its protein product is CASNGGFPVYEQYF.

This chain connects TRBV9 to TRBJ1-1; D is ambiguous. V lost 2 bases and J 1 base, leaving 9 bases between the germline ends. The CDR3 loop spans 14 amino acids. Per germline, CDR1 SGDLS and CDR2 YYNGEE. CDR3 in DNA: TGTGCCAGCAGCGTTGGACGGGAGAACACTGAAGCTTTCTTT. Translation: CASSVGRENTEAFF. The full variable domain, completed using reference TRBV9 and TRBJ1-1, is DSGVTQTPKHLITATGQRVTLRCSPRSGDLSVYWYQQSLDQGLQFLIQYYNGEERAKGNILERFSAQQFPDLHSELNLSSLELGDSALYFCASSVGRENTEAFFGQGTRLTVV.

In regard to this clone: The germline gene is not matched at one end of the junction; a read error may be the cause. The V call is TRBV18, the J call TRBJ2-3, with D possibly matching TRBD2 (7 bases). Germline CDR1 is KGHSH and CDR2 is LQKENI. CDR3 size: 15 residues. CDR3 bases: TGTGCCAGCTCGACAGGACTAGACGGCACGGATACGCAGTATTTT. Translating it yields CASSTGLDGTDTQYF.

The chain uses TRBV20-1 and TRBJ2-1; no reliable D call. V was shortened by 3 bases and J by 7 bases, with 7 bases between the two germline ends. Germline V gene sequence: CDR1 DFQATT, CDR2 SNEGSKA (reference sequence). This CDR3 contains 11 residues. Written as DNA, the CDR3 is TGCAGTGCTAGCGGAGATAATGAGCAGTTCTTC. This codes for CSASGDNEQFF.

The chain links TRBV25-1 to TRBJ2-5; 8 nucleotides match TRBD2. The CDR3 covers 13 residues. The J segment lost 5 bases and the V segment lost 7 bases, leaving 6 bases of the junction unmatched. Looked up from germline, CDR1 is MGHDK and CDR2 is SYGVNS. The CDR3 sequence: CASMVAGRETQYF. CDR3 coding DNA: TGTGCCAGCATGGTAGCGGGACGGGAGACCCAGTACTTC.

The chain recombines TRBV25-1 with TRBJ1-5; D is perhaps TRBD1 (6 bases). CDR3 length equals 15 residues. The V gene's germline CDR1 is MGHDK and CDR2 SYGVNS. Trimming left V 3 bases short and J 2 bases short, with 11 bases between. The CDR3 nucleotides read TGTGCCAGCAGTGATACAGGGCTCGGCAATCAGCCCCAGCATTTT. Translated: CASSDTGLGNQPQHF.

This chain links TRBV15 with TRBJ2-1; TRBD2 agrees at 9 bases. Per germline, CDR1 LNHNV and CDR2 YYDKDF (reference sequence). The CDR3 is 14 amino acids. J lost 4 bases, V lost 3 bases, and 1 base had no gene match. CDR3 loop: CATSSLAGYNEQFF. Here the CDR3 DNA reads TGTGCCACCAGCAGCCTAGCGGGATACAATGAGCAGTTCTTC.

In its sample, this clone was seen a few times. This chain joins TRBV7-8 and TRBJ2-5; 8 bases agree with TRBD1. V gave up 5 bases and J gave up 5 bases; unmatched junction bases: 10. Germline CDR1 reads SGHVS; CDR2 reads FQNEAQ. The CDR3 runs to 15 residues. CDR3 sequence: CASSPDRDRTETQYF. The CDR3 DNA sequence: TGTGCCAGCAGCCCAGACCGGGACAGGACTGAGACCCAGTACTTC. The full variable domain, its missing parts supplied by reference TRBV7-8 and TRBJ2-5, is GAGVSQSPRYKVAKRGQDVALRCDPISGHVSLFWYQQALGQGPEFLTYFQNEAQLDKSGLPSDRFFAERPEGSVSTLKIQRTQQEDSAVYLCASSPDRDRTETQYFGPGTRLLVL.

This chain links TRBV6-5 with TRBJ1-1, with 9 bases that match TRBD1. Germline V gives CDR1 MNHEY, CDR2 SVGAGI. J lost 9 bases, V lost 10 bases, and 12 bases had no gene match. The CDR3 consists of 13 residues. In nucleotides, the CDR3 is TGTGCCATCATAATTTGGGGACAGGGTAAAGCTTTCTTT. This gives the protein CAIIIWGQGKAFF.

V gene TRBV6-5 combines with J gene TRBJ2-1, with 7 bases that match TRBD2. Germline assignment: CDR1 MNHEY and CDR2 SVGAGI. V trimming: 6 bases; J trimming: 2 bases; junction bases outside the gene matches: 7. This CDR3 contains 15 residues. The CDR3 loop reads CASSRTRTTYNEQFF. Written as DNA, the CDR3 is TGTGCCAGCAGCCGGACTAGAACGACCTACAATGAGCAGTTCTTC.

Remarks on this clone: Different DNA sequences within this sample yield the same CDR3. The chain links TRBV6-5 to TRBJ2-5; D is undetermined. Trimming removed 2 bases at V and 0 bases at J, with 7 bases between. CDR1 is MNHEY and CDR2 is SVGAGI in the germline V gene. The length of the CDR3 is 14 residues. The CDR3 sequence: CASSYEADQETQYF. In nucleotides, the CDR3 is TGTGCCAGCAGTTACGAGGCGGACCAAGAGACCCAGTACTTC.

The V gene is TRBV2, the J gene TRBJ2-7; possibly TRBD2 for D (5 bases). V dropped 1 base and J dropped 7 bases, with 8 bases sitting between them. CDR1 and CDR2 from the germline V gene are SNHLY and FYNNEI. The CDR3 runs 12 residues. Here the CDR3 reads CASSEGSGEQYF. The CDR3 DNA reads as TGTGCCAGCAGTGAAGGGTCGGGGGAGCAGTACTTC.

This clone was seen more than once but under ten times. V is TRBV30 and J is TRBJ1-2; 8 bases align to TRBD1. The CDR3 consists of 12 residues. V was pared by 3 bases and J by 7 bases, with 4 bases of the junction left unmatched. In germline, CDR1 is GTSNPN, CDR2 SVGIG (reference sequence). In nucleotides, the CDR3 is TGTGCCTGGAGGACAGGGGTTGTTGGCTACACCTTC. Translation: CAWRTGVVGYTF.

V gene TRBV9 combines with J gene TRBJ2-7, with TRBD1 matching over 10 bases. This CDR3 is built from 16 residues. The ends lost 0 bases at V and 7 bases at J; junction bases unmatched: 10. CDR1 SGDLS and CDR2 YYNGEE come from the germline V gene. CDR3 DNA sequence: TGTGCCAGCAGCGTAGCTGGTGGGACAGGGGTTTCTGAGCAGTACTTC. Translated: CASSVAGGTGVSEQYF. Drawing the rest from reference TRBV9 and TRBJ2-7, the complete variable domain is DSGVTQTPKHLITATGQRVTLRCSPRSGDLSVYWYQQSLDQGLQFLIQYYNGEERAKGNILERFSAQQFPDLHSELNLSSLELGDSALYFCASSVAGGTGVSEQYFGPGTRLTVT.

As regards this clone: Other DNA sequences in the sample encode the same CDR3. The chain employs TRBV18 and TRBJ2-5, with TRBD2 matching over 8 bases. The CDR3 loop spans 13 amino acids. V was clipped by 6 bases and J by 5 bases; unmatched bases: 5. Germline V gene lookup returns CDR1 KGHSH and CDR2 LQKENI. The CDR3 is CASSPPGGETQYF. The CDR3 DNA is TGTGCCAGCTCTCCTCCGGGAGGGGAGACCCAGTACTTC.

This chain connects TRBV27 to TRBJ1-2; possible D gene TRBD1, 5 bases. Germline assignment: CDR1 MNHEY and CDR2 SMNVEV (reference sequence). This CDR3 has 15 amino acids. V dropped 0 bases and J dropped 7 bases, with 15 bases sitting between them. Written as DNA, the CDR3 is TGTGCCAGCAGTTTATCAACGGGGCGCGGTACTGGCTACACCTTC. Its protein is CASSLSTGRGTGYTF.

V usage is TRBV27 and J usage is TRBJ1-5; possible D gene TRBD1, 6 bases. Per germline, CDR1 MNHEY and CDR2 SMNVEV (reference sequence). The germline V and J ends were trimmed by 6 bases and 1 base, with 10 bases remaining between them. The CDR3 spans 14 residues. CDR3 nucleotide sequence: TGTGCCAGCAGGGTGGGGGCGAGCAATCAGCCCCAGCATTTT. Translating it yields CASRVGASNQPQHF.